The clone carrying this T cell receptor beta chain was detected a few times. What it recognizes is unknown. This record comes from a study of T cell repertoires in cytomegalovirus infection. Study-level information: Based on public TCR beta signatures, there were indications of CMV infection and of a matching HLA type. Study-wide points: HLA-C-restricted CMV clonotypes gave the most frequent clonotype in two of eight donors. Summed frequency of shared TCR beta families picked out CMV carriers who also had the relevant HLA.

The V gene end was trimmed by 6 bases and the J gene end by 5 bases; junction bases not matched to a gene: 10. The CDR3 length is 15 residues. Using its own MiXCR run on the reads, TCRdb lists one record per CDR3 protein. The sample holds about 530,000 distinct CDR3 sequences, approximately 25% seen once. The source of this sequence is a human donor in good health (CMV status not recorded). Some clones in this sample may be carry-over from other donors' samples. Source material: PBMCs. This chain links TRBV12-3 or TRBV12-4 with TRBJ2-5; 9 bases are a match to TRBD2. This CDR3 reads CASSADSGSPETQYF. CDR3 nucleotides: TGTGCCAGCAGCGCCGATAGCGGGAGTCCCGAGACCCAGTACTTC.